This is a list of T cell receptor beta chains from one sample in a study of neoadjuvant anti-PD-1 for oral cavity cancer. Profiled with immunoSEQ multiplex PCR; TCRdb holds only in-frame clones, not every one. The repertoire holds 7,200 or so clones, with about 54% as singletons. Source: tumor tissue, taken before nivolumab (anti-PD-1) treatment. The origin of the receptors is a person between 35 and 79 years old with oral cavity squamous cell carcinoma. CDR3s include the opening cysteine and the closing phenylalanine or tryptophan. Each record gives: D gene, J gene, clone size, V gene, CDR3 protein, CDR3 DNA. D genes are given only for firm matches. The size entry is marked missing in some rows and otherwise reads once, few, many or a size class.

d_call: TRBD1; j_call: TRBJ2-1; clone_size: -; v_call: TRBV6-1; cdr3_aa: CASSVSWTGNYNEQFF; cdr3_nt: TGTGCCAGCAGTGTATCATGGACAGGGAACTACAATGAGCAGTTCTTC
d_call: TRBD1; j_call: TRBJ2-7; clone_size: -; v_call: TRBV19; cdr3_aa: CASSIAGQDYEQYF; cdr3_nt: TGTGCCAGTAGTATAGCGGGACAGGACTACGAGCAGTACTTC
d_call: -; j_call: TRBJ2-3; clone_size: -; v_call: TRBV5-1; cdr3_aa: CASSSLGSSSTDTQYF; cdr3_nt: TGCGCCAGCAGCTCCCTCGGGAGCAGCAGCACAGATACGCAGTATTTT
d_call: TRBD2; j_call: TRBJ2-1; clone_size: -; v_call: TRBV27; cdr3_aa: CASSRGLAGLNNEQFF; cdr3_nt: TGTGCCAGCAGTCGAGGACTAGCGGGCCTCAACAATGAGCAGTTCTTC
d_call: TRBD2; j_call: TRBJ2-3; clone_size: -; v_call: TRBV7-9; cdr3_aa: CASSLGTSGMTDTQYF; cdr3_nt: TGTGCCAGCAGCTTAGGGACTAGCGGGATGACAGATACGCAGTATTTT
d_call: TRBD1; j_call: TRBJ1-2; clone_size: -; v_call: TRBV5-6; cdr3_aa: CASSLSSGGGYGYTF; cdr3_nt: TGTGCCAGCAGCTTGTCGTCAGGGGGCGGATATGGCTACACCTTC
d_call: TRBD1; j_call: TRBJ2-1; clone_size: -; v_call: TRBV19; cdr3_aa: CASSPTGSSYNEQFF; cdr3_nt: TGTGCCAGTAGTCCGACAGGGAGCTCCTACAATGAGCAGTTCTTC
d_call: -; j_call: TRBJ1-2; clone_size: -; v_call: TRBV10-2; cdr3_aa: CASSSGQGLGYTF; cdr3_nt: TGCGCCAGCAGTTCGGGGCAGGGACTTGGCTACACCTTC
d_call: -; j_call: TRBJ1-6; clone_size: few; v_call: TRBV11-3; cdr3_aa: CASSLGADSPLHF; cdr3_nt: TGTGCCAGCAGCTTAGGGGCGGATTCACCCCTCCACTTT
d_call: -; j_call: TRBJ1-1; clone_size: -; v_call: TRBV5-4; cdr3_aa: CASSLPSTEAFF; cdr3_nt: TGTGCCAGCAGCTTACCGTCCACTGAAGCTTTCTTT
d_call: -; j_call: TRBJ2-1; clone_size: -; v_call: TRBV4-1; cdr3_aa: CASSQDYLRQFF; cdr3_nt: TGCGCCAGCAGCCAAGATTACCTACGGCAGTTCTTC
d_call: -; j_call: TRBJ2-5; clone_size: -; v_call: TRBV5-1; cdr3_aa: CASSLRGAETQYF; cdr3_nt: TGCGCCAGCAGCCTCCGAGGGGCAGAGACCCAGTACTTC
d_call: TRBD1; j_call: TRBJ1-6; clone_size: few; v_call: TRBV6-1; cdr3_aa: CASSDLGRTGDSPLHF; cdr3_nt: TGTGCCAGCAGTGATCTAGGTAGGACAGGGGATTCACCCCTCCACTTT
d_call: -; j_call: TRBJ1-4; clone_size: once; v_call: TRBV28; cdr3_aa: CASSSGSEKLFF; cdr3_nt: TGTGCCAGCAGTTCTGGGAGTGAAAAACTGTTTTTT
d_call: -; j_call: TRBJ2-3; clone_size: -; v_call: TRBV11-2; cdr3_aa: CASSLVPGAYADTQYF; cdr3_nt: TGTGCCAGCAGCTTGGTACCAGGGGCGTACGCAGATACGCAGTATTTT
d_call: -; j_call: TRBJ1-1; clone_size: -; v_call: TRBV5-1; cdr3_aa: CASIGGENTEAFF; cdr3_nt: TGCGCCAGCATAGGGGGAGAGAACACTGAAGCTTTCTTT
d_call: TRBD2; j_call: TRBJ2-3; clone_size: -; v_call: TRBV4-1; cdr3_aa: CASSHSGTSGSTQYF; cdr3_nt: TGCGCCAGCAGCCATTCCGGGACTAGCGGGAGTACGCAGTATTTT
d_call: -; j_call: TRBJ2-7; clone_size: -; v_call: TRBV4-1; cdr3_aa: CASSQPGPIREQYF; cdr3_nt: TGCGCCAGCAGCCAACCCGGACCGATTCGCGAGCAGTACTTC
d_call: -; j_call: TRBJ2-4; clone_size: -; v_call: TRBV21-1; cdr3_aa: CASSKEENSKNIQYF; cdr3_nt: TGTGCCAGCAGCAAAGAGGAGAACAGCAAAAACATTCAGTACTTC
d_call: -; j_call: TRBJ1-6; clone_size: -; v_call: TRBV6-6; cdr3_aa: CASRLGEGKVSPLHF; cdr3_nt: TGTGCCAGCCGCTTAGGAGAGGGCAAGGTTTCACCCCTCCACTTT
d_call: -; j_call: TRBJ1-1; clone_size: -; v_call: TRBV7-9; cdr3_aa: CASSFTGTNTEAFF; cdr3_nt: TGTGCCAGCAGCTTTACAGGGACTAACACTGAAGCTTTCTTT
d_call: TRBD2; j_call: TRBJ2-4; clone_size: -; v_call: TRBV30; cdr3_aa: CAWSELAGFDIQYF; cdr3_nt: TGTGCCTGGAGTGAACTAGCGGGATTTGACATTCAGTACTTC
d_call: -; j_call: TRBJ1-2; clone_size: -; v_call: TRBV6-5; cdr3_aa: CASSESKTGYF; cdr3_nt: TGTGCCAGCAGTGAATCAAAGACGGGTTACTTC
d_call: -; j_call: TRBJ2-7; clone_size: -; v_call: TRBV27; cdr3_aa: CASSSLGGAREQYF; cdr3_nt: TGTGCCAGCAGTTCCCTGGGGGGGGCCCGCGAGCAGTACTTC
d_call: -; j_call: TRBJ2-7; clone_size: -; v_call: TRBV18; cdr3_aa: CASSPKDEQYF; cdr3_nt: TGTGCCAGCTCTCCTAAGGACGAGCAGTACTTC
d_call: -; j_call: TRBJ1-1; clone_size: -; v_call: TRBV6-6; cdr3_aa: CASSYSRFSNTEAFF; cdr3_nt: TGTGCCAGCAGTTACTCGAGGTTTTCGAACACTGAAGCTTTCTTT
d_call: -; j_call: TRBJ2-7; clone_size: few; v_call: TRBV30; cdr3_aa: CAWSVLSRRSSYEQYF; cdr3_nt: TGTGCCTGGAGTGTACTAAGCAGGCGCAGCTCCTACGAGCAGTACTTC
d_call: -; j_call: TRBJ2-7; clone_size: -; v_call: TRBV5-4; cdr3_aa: CASSFKGAYEQYF; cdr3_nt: TGTGCCAGCAGCTTCAAGGGAGCCTACGAGCAGTACTTC
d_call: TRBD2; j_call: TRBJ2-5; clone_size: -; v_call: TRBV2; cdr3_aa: CASSVVTSGAKTQYF; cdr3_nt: TGTGCCAGCAGTGTGGTGACTAGCGGGGCGAAGACCCAGTACTTC
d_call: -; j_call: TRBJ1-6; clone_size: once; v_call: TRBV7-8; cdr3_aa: CASSLDGNSPLHF; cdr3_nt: TGTGCCAGCAGCCTCGACGGGAATTCACCCCTCCACTTT
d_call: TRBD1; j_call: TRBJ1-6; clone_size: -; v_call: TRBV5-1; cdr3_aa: CASSLGQGAPPLHF; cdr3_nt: TGCGCCAGCAGCTTGGGACAGGGGGCCCCCCCCCTCCACTTT
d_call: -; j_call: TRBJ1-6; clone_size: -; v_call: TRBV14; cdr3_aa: CASSQDERVVSPLHF; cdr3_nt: TGTGCCAGCAGCCAAGATGAGAGGGTAGTTTCACCCCTCCACTTT
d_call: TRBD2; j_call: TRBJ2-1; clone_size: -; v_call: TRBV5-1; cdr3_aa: CASSLTSGANNEQFF; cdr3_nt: TGCGCCAGCAGCTTGACCAGCGGGGCAAACAATGAGCAGTTCTTC
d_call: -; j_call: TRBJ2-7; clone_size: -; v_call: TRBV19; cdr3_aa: CASSMDPGLFQYEQYF; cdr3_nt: TGTGCCAGTAGTATGGACCCGGGACTCTTTCAGTACGAGCAGTACTTC
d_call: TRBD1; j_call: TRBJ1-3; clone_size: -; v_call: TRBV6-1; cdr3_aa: CASRLQGAGNTIYF; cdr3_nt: TGTGCCAGCAGGCTACAGGGGGCTGGAAACACCATATATTTT
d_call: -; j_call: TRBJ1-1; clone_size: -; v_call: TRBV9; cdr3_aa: CASSAGDWMNTEAFF; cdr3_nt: TGTGCCAGCAGCGCGGGCGACTGGATGAACACTGAAGCTTTCTTT
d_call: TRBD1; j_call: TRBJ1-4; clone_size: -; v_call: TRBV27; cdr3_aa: CASRRQGANEKLFF; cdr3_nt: TGTGCCAGCAGGAGACAGGGTGCTAATGAAAAACTGTTTTTT
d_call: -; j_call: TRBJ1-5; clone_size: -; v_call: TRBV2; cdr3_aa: CASTPGTPNQPQHF; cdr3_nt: TGTGCCAGCACCCCCGGGACACCAAATCAGCCCCAGCATTTT
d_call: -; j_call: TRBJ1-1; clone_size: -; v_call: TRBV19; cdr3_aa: CASSIARDNAFF; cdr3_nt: TGTGCCAGTAGTATAGCAAGGGATAACGCTTTCTTT
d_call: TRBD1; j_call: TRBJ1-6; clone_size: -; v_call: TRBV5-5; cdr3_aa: CASSLEQGHSPLHF; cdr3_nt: TGTGCCAGCAGCTTGGAACAGGGGCATTCACCCCTCCACTTT
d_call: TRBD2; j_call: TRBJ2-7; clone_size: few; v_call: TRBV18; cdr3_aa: CASSRSVAGGKYEQYF; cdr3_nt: TGTGCCAGCTCACGCTCGGTCGCGGGAGGGAAGTACGAGCAGTACTTC
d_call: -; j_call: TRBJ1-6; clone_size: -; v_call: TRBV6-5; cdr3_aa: CASSYSKRDNSPLHF; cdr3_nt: TGTGCCAGCAGTTACTCGAAGAGAGATAATTCACCCCTCCACTTT
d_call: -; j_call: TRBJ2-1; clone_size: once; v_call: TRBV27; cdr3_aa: CASSFWGKGQFF; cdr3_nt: TGTGCCAGCAGTTTTTGGGGCAAAGGGCAGTTCTTC
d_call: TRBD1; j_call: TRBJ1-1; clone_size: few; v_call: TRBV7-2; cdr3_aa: CASSFVDRGNTEAFF; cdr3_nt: TGTGCCAGCAGCTTCGTTGACAGGGGGAACACTGAAGCTTTCTTT
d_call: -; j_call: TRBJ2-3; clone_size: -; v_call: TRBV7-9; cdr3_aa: CASSNGRVPSGTQYF; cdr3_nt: TGTGCCAGCAGCAACGGACGGGTCCCGTCCGGTACGCAGTATTTT
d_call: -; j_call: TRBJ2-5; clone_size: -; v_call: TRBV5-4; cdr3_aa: CASSSPGEGTQYF; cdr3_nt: TGTGCCAGCAGCTCCCCAGGGGAGGGGACCCAGTACTTC
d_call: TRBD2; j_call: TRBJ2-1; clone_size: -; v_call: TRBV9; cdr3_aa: CASSVELGLAGIDEQFF; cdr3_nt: TGTGCCAGCAGCGTAGAGCTGGGACTAGCGGGAATCGATGAGCAGTTCTTC
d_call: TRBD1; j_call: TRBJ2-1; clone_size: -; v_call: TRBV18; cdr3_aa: CASTGQEGLGQFF; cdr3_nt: TGTGCCAGCACGGGACAGGAGGGACTGGGGCAGTTCTTC
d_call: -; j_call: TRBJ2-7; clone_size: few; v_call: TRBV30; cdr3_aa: CAWSVKGGRSYEQYF; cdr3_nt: TGTGCCTGGAGTGTTAAAGGCGGTAGATCCTACGAGCAGTACTTC
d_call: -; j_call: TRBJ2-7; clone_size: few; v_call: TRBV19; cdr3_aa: CASQDANLYEQYF; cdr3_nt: TGTGCCAGCCAAGACGCCAATCTCTACGAGCAGTACTTC
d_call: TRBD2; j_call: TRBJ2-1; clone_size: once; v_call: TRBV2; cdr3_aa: CASSENLAGGSYNEQFF; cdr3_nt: TGTGCCAGCAGTGAGAATCTCGCGGGGGGTTCCTACAATGAGCAGTTCTTC
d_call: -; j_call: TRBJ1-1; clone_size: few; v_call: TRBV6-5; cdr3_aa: CASSYWGNTEAFF; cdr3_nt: TGTGCCAGCAGTTACTGGGGGAACACTGAAGCTTTCTTT
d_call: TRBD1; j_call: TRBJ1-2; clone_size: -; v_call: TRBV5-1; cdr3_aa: CANYPGQGVYGYTF; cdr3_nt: TGCGCCAACTACCCGGGACAGGGAGTGTATGGCTACACCTTC
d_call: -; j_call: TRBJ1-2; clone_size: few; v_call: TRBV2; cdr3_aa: CASNRDLYGYTF; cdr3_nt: TGTGCCAGCAACAGGGACCTCTATGGCTACACCTTC
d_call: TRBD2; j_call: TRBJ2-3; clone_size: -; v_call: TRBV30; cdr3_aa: CAWSSGLAGGPDTQYF; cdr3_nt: TGTGCCTGGAGTTCCGGACTAGCGGGGGGGCCAGATACGCAGTATTTT